This T cell receptor beta chain appears in the sequencing data of a study of Tregs in tolerant kidney transplant recipients. Related graft donors supplied nonmyeloablative bone marrow transplants, and mixed chimerism was transient. A note on this clone: Its target is not known.

Clones were sequenced by immunoSEQ multiplex PCR, and TCRdb holds only the in-frame ones, with some missing. The sample includes over 70,000 clones, roughly nine tenths of them seen just once. Trimming took 1 base from V and 4 from J, leaving 10 bases between them. In germline, CDR1 is SGHTA, CDR2 FQGTGA. The CDR3 totals 14 residues. Findings and limits, study-wide: Tregs expanded with activated donor B cells seemed most donor-specific. Biological reproducibility was not directly addressed, but technical replication error appeared minimal. Findings come from small patient numbers and require larger validation.

This specimen was CD4+ T cells from blood (PBMCs), taken 24 months after the transplant. The TCR sequence derives from a human patient who received a combined kidney and bone marrow transplant. A subset of T cells may come from the graft donor. The chain joins TRBV7-3 to TRBJ1-1; perhaps TRBD1 as D (5 bases). CDR3 residues: CASSLIGGGTEAFF. For the CDR3, the DNA is TGTGCCAGCAGCTTAATTGGGGGAGGCACTGAAGCTTTCTTT.